The 22 T cell receptor beta chains reported below all come from one sample, sequenced in a study of control samples from healthy donors and cancer patients. TCRdb's table, derived via immunoSEQ multiplex PCR, lists solely in-frame clones and lacks some. Altogether around 180,000 clones are present, roughly 94% being singletons, with the ten largest covering about 1.4%. The sample taken for sequencing was blood. The origin of the receptors is a woman between 18 and 30 years old in good health.

The chain has TRBV10-3 and TRBJ1-5; D uncertain. The germline gives CDR1 ENHRY, CDR2 SYGVKD. Trimming pared 0 bases from V and 5 bases from J, leaving 8 bases between. The CDR3 is made up of 14 amino acids. The CDR3: CAISESGGDQPQHF. CDR3 nucleotide sequence: TGTGCCATCAGTGAGTCGGGAGGAGATCAGCCCCAGCATTTT.

The chain carries TRBV27 and TRBJ1-6, with D hard to call. The germline V gene has CDR1 MNHEY and CDR2 SMNVEV (reference sequence). The CDR3 spans 15 residues. V was cut by 1 base and J by 9 bases, with 13 bases left in between. As DNA, the CDR3 is TGTGCCAGCAGTTTATTTGGACGGTTATTTTCACCCCTCCACTTT. The encoded protein is CASSLFGRLFSPLHF.

The chain is built from TRBV5-1 and TRBJ2-5; 12 bases match TRBD2. V lost 0 bases to trimming and J lost 2 bases; unmatched junction nucleotides: 2. From germline, CDR1 is SGHRS and CDR2 YFSETQ. This CDR3 is 16 amino acids long. The CDR3 sequence: CASSLGTSGKQETQYF. Here the CDR3 DNA reads TGCGCCAGCAGCTTGGGGACTAGCGGGAAACAAGAGACCCAGTACTTC. Full variable domain (remainder filled in from reference TRBV5-1 and TRBJ2-5): KAGVTQTPRYLIKTRGQQVTLSCSPISGHRSVSWYQQTPGQGLQFLFEYFSETQRNKGNFPGRFSGRQFSNSRSEMNVSTLELGDSALYLCASSLGTSGKQETQYFGPGTRLLVL.

The chain uses TRBV6-6 and TRBJ1-1, with 8 positions matching TRBD1. CDR1 is MNHNY and CDR2 is SVGAGI in the germline V gene (reference sequence). Trimming took 5 bases from V and 5 from J; bases not matched to a gene: 7. The CDR3 contains 14 residues. CDR3 in DNA: TGTGCCAGCAGTACAACAGGGGGACGGACTGAAGCTTTCTTT. Translating it yields CASSTTGGRTEAFF.

J is TRBJ2-1 and V is TRBV29-1; D is uncertain. Germline V gene lookup returns CDR1 SQVTM and CDR2 ANQGSEA. There are 14 residues in the CDR3. V lost 2 bases and J lost 0, with 8 bases in between. The CDR3 DNA sequence: TGCAGCGTTGAAAATCGGGTCTCCTACAATGAGCAGTTCTTC. Encoded protein: CSVENRVSYNEQFF.

This sequence joins TRBV28 and TRBJ1-5; no definite D call. Per germline, CDR1 MDHEN and CDR2 SYDVKM. CDR3 length: 17 amino acids. Trimming stripped 6 bases from V and 8 bases from J, with 26 bases between. The DNA for the CDR3 is TGTGCCAGCAGCCCGTTACGGGCCCCGGCCGGTTCCAAGCCCCAGCATTTT. This codes for CASSPLRAPAGSKPQHF.

The V call is TRBV7-8, the J call TRBJ1-3; maybe TRBD1 (5 bases). The CDR3 is 15 amino acids. Germline CDR1 reads SGHVS; CDR2 reads FQNEAQ. V was trimmed by 3 bases and J by 0 bases, leaving 9 bases between them. The DNA for the CDR3 is TGTGCCAGCAGCTTGCGGGACCTCTCTGGAAACACCATATATTTT. It encodes CASSLRDLSGNTIYF.

V usage is TRBV30 and J usage is TRBJ1-3; 7 bases line up with TRBD1. Germline trimming cut 0 bases from V and 4 bases from J; bases unmatched to any gene: 9. Germline V lookup: CDR1 GTSNPN, CDR2 SVGIG (reference sequence). CDR3 length equals 16 residues. CDR3 DNA sequence: TGTGCCTGGAGTGTACGGAGGGGGCGATCAGGAAACACCATATATTTT. The encoded protein is CAWSVRRGRSGNTIYF.

The chain has TRBV24-1 and TRBJ1-4; weak D call: TRBD1 (5 bases). V was pared by 3 bases and J by 8 bases, with 12 bases between. Germline CDR1 reads KGHDR; CDR2 reads SFDVKD. This CDR3 contains 14 residues. The CDR3 nucleotides read TGTGCCACCAGTGATCACCGGGACCAAGAAAAACTGTTTTTT. As protein: CATSDHRDQEKLFF.

The chain recombines TRBV11-2 with TRBJ1-5; 7 bases are a match to TRBD1. This CDR3 comprises 15 residues. Germline CDR1 SGHAT, CDR2 FQNNGV. The V segment lost 3 bases and the J segment 2 bases; nucleotides outside the gene matches: 4. As DNA, the CDR3 is TGTGCCAGCAGCTTGTCGGGGACAGGCAATCAGCCCCAGCATTTT. The encoded protein is CASSLSGTGNQPQHF.

The V and J genes are TRBV27 and TRBJ1-6, with 7 bases fitting TRBD1. Germline lookup yields CDR1 MNHEY and CDR2 SMNVEV (reference sequence). The V gene end was trimmed by 2 bases and the J gene end by 8 bases; junction bases not matched to a gene: 9. The CDR3 loop spans 16 amino acids. The CDR3 DNA reads TGTGCCAGCAGTTTAAATAGGGCCAGGGGGGATTCACCCCTCCACTTT. It codes for CASSLNRARGDSPLHF.

On this clone itself: The sample holds other DNA sequences that translate to the same CDR3. The chain joins TRBV7-2 to TRBJ2-5; D is perhaps TRBD1 or TRBD2 (6 bases each). CDR3 length equals 14 residues. CDR1 and CDR2 (germline): SGHTA, FQGNSA. The V and J ends lost 3 bases and 1 base respectively, with 9 bases between them. The chain's CDR3 is CASSFRGAQETQYF. CDR3 nucleotides: TGTGCCAGCAGCTTTAGGGGGGCCCAAGAGACCCAGTACTTC.

This clone was counted a few times. As DNA, the CDR3 is TGTGCCAGCAGCTTAAATCAAGGAAACACCATATATTTT. This gives the protein CASSLNQGNTIYF. V usage is TRBV7-2 and J usage is TRBJ1-3, with D unclear. The CDR3 loop spans 13 amino acids. Germline CDR1 is SGHTA and CDR2 is FQGNSA. V lost 2 bases to trimming and J lost 4 bases, with 6 bases between them.

The CDR3 coding sequence is TGTGCCAGCAGCTTAGAAGGTGGGGGCTACGTCTATGGCTACACCTTC. This codes for CASSLEGGGYVYGYTF. The gene calls are TRBV7-2 and TRBJ1-2, with a tentative D call TRBD1 (6 bases). CDR1 and CDR2 from the germline V gene are SGHTA and FQGNSA. Trimming took off 1 base at V and 4 bases at J, with 16 bases between the two ends. CDR3 length: 16 amino acids.

V usage is TRBV7-8 and J usage is TRBJ2-3; 13 nucleotides align to TRBD2. From germline, CDR1 is SGHVS and CDR2 FQNEAQ. This CDR3 region has 18 residues. J was trimmed by 2 bases and V by 3 bases; bases with no gene match: 8. CDR3 residues: CASSFGGGLAGDTDTQYF. The DNA for the CDR3 is TGTGCCAGCAGCTTTGGGGGTGGACTAGCGGGGGACACAGATACGCAGTATTTT.

A single count supports this clone. The V call is TRBV5-1, the J call TRBJ2-7; D call uncertain. Per germline, CDR1 SGHRS and CDR2 YFSETQ. The CDR3 is made up of 15 amino acids. V gave up 0 bases and J gave up 6 bases, with 16 bases separating them. The CDR3 is CASSLESGSPLEQYF. CDR3 in DNA: TGCGCCAGCAGCTTGGAATCCGGCAGCCCCCTCGAGCAGTACTTC.

This clone was detected only once. This sequence joins TRBV6-6 and TRBJ1-6; D is possibly TRBD1 (6 bases). V lost 2 bases, J lost 9 bases, and 17 bases lay in between. The CDR3 is 16 amino acids. CDR1 MNHNY and CDR2 SVGAGI come from the germline V gene (reference sequence). The CDR3: CASSYRQGPQGSPLHF. The CDR3 DNA is TGTGCCAGCAGTTACCGTCAGGGGCCTCAGGGTTCACCCCTCCACTTT.

The gene calls are TRBV2 and TRBJ1-4; D unclear. CDR3 length: 13 residues. Trimming took off 4 bases at V and 8 bases at J, with 11 bases between the two ends. Germline CDR1 reads SNHLY; CDR2 reads FYNNEI. The CDR3 DNA reads TGTGCCAGCAGTGCCGGCGGAGGGGAAAAACTGTTTTTT. This encodes CASSAGGGEKLFF.

This clone appeared many times. The rearrangement uses TRBV6-9 and TRBJ1-3; D not certain. CDR1 MNHGY and CDR2 SVAAGI come from the germline V gene. V was cut by 8 bases and J by 0 bases, with 14 bases left in between. The CDR3 has 15 amino acids. CDR3 nucleotide sequence: TGTGCCAGCCAACCAACTGATGACTCTGGAAACACCATATATTTT. Its protein is CASQPTDDSGNTIYF.

The V gene is TRBV10-1, the J gene TRBJ2-7, with D uncertain. Germline assignment: CDR1 WNHNN and CDR2 SYGVQD (reference sequence). Trimming left V 6 bases short and J 3 bases short, with 12 bases between. This CDR3 region has 13 residues. The CDR3 loop reads CASRPDGNYEQYF. CDR3 nucleotides: TGCGCCAGCAGGCCGGATGGGAACTACGAGCAGTACTTC.

The rearrangement links TRBV15 to TRBJ1-2; no reliable D call. Looked up from germline, CDR1 is LNHNV and CDR2 is YYDKDF (reference sequence). The CDR3 consists of 16 residues. The V end lost 6 bases, the J end lost 5 bases, and 22 bases lay between the germline ends. DNA of the CDR3: TGTGCCACCAGTCCCCAACCCGGGCCCAATCTTTATGGCTACACCTTC. Translating gives CATSPQPGPNLYGYTF.

The genes are TRBV2 and TRBJ2-1; D gene unclear. Germline V lookup: CDR1 SNHLY, CDR2 FYNNEI. CDR3 length: 13 residues. The V end lost 6 bases, the J end lost 4 bases, and 10 bases lay between the germline ends. This CDR3 is CASRRDGYNEQFF. The CDR3 DNA sequence: TGTGCCAGCAGGCGCGACGGTTACAATGAGCAGTTCTTC.